The count of the clone carrying this TCR beta chain is one. The CDR3 extends over 14 amino acids. V was shortened by 8 bases and J by 0 bases, with 12 bases between the two germline ends. Germline V lookup: CDR1 MDHEN, CDR2 SYDVKM. In the study's own analysis: Reference gene primer amplification in the assay estimated nucleated cell counts. Measured with immunoSEQ multiplex PCR; TCRdb has only the in-frame clones, and not every one. Clone size and V and J calls were adopted from that table, with D and trimming inferred from the DNA. The sample lists 210,000 or so clones, approximately 85% occurring once. This record belongs to a study of blood T cell repertoires in COVID-19. Looking at the study overall: Samples came from the United States, Italy and Spain, spanning acute and convalescent COVID-19. Nucleic acid was either cDNA or gDNA, and it came from T cells, B-cell-depleted T cells, or PBMCs.

Input material: peripheral blood. The J gene is TRBJ2-3, the V gene TRBV28, with D uncertain. The clonotype comes from a woman in her 70s with active or convalescent COVID-19. The CDR3 DNA is TGTGCCAGCTTACCTATGCCTAGCACAGATACGCAGTATTTT. It specifies CASLPMPSTDTQYF.